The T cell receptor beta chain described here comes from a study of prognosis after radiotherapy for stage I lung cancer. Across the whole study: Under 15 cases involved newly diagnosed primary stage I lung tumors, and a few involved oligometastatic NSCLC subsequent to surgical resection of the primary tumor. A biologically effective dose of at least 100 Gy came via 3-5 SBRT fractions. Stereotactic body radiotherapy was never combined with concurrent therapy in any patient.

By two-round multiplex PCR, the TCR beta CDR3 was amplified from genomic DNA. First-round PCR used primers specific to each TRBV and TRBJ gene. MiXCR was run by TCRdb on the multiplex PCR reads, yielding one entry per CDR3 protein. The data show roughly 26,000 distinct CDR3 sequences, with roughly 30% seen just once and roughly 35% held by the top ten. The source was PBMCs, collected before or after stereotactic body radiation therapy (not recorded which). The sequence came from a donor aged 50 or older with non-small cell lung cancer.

This CDR3 reads CASSSQTNTGELFF. The CDR3, as DNA: TGCGCCAGCAGTTCCCAAACGAACACCGGGGAGCTGTTTTTT. The rearrangement uses TRBV5-1 and TRBJ2-2; D unclear. CDR3 length equals 14 residues. Germline loops: CDR1 SGHRS, CDR2 YFSETQ. The V end lost 5 bases, the J end lost 0 bases, and 8 bases lay between the germline ends.